The clone carrying this TCR beta chain was observed a few times. Germline V gives CDR1 SGHTA, CDR2 FQGNSA. The length of the CDR3 is 14 residues. V shed 6 bases, J shed 7 bases, and the junction held 11 bases outside the gene matches. TCRdb re-derived calls from the RT-PCR reads in MiXCR, one entry per CDR3 protein. The sample has more than 550,000 distinct CDR3 sequences, 13% to 15% seen once. The sequence derives from a female donor in good health, serving as a healthy control. V gene TRBV7-2 combines with J gene TRBJ1-1, with 7 bases lining up with TRBD1. Sequencing was carried out using memory CD4+ T cells from blood. The CDR3 sequence is CASSTDRVRGEAFF. CDR3 DNA sequence: TGTGCCAGCAGTACCGACAGGGTGAGGGGTGAAGCTTTCTTT.